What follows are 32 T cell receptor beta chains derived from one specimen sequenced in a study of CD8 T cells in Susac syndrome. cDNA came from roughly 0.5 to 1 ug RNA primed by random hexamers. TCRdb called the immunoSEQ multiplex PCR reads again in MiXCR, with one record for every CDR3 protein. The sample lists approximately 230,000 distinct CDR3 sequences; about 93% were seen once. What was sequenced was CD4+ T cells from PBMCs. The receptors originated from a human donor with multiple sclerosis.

DNA for the CDR3: TGTGCCTGGGAACCGGGACAGGGAACAACACCCCTCCACTTT. Protein product: CAWEPGQGTTPLHF. The V and J genes are TRBV30 and TRBJ1-6; TRBD1 agrees at 9 bases. The germline gives CDR1 GTSNPN, CDR2 SVGIG (reference sequence). The junction had 10 bases not matched to a gene; V was cut back by 5 bases and J by 11 bases. This CDR3 comprises 14 residues.

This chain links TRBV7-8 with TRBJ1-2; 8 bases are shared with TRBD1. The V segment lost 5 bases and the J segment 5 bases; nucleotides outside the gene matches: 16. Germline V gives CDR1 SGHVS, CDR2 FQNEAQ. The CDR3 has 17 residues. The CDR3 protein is CASSPRTGRAGQYGYTF. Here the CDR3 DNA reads TGTGCCAGCAGCCCAAGGACAGGGCGTGCGGGCCAATATGGCTACACCTTC.

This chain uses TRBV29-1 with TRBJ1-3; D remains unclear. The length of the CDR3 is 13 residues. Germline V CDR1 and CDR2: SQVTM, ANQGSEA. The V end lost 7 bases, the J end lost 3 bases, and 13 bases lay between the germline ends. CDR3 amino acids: CSAAGYYGNTIYF. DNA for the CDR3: TGCAGCGCTGCGGGGTATTATGGAAACACCATATATTTT.

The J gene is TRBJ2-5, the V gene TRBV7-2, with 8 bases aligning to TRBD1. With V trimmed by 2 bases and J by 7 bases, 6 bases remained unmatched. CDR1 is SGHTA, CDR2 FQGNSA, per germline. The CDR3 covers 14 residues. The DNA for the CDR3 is TGTGCCAGCAGCTTAACCAGGGGGCAGGGGACCCAGTACTTC. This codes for CASSLTRGQGTQYF.

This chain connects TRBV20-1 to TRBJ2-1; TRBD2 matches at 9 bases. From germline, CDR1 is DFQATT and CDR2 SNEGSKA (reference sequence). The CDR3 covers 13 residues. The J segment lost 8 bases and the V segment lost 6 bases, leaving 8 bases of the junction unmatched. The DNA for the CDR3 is TGCAGTGCCCCCCGGCTAGCGGGATATGAGCAGTTCTTC. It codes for CSAPRLAGYEQFF.

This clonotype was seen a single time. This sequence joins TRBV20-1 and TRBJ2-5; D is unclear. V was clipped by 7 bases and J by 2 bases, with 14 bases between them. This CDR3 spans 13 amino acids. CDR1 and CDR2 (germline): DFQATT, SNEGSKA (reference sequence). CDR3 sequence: CSVLPVGQETQYF. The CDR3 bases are TGCAGTGTGCTCCCAGTGGGGCAAGAGACCCAGTACTTC.

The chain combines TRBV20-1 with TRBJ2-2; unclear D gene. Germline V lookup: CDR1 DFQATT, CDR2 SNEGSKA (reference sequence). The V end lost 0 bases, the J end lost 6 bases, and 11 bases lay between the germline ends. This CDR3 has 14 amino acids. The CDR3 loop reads CSARDRSRAGELFF. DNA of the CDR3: TGCAGTGCTAGAGATCGATCGCGAGCCGGGGAGCTGTTTTTT.

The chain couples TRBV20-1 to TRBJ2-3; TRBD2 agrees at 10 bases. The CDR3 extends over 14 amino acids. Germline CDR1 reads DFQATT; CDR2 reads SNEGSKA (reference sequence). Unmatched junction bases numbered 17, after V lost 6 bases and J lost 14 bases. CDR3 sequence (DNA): TGCAGTGCCCCAGCGGCTAGCGGGAGCCCTGGACGGTATTTT. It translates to CSAPAASGSPGRYF.

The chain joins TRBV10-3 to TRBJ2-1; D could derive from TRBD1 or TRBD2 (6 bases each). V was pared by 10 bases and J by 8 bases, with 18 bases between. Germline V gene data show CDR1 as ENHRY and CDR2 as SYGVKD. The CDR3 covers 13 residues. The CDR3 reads CATCNGGRDEQFF. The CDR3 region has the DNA TGTGCCACATGCAACGGGGGCAGGGATGAGCAGTTCTTC.

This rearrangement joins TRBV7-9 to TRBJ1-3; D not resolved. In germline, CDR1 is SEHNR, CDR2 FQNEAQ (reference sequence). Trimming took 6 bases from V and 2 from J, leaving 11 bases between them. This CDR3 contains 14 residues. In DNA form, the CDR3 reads TGTGCCAGCAGAAATGCCCAGACTGGAAACACCATATATTTT. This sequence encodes CASRNAQTGNTIYF.

The CDR3, as DNA: TGCGCCAGCAGCTTGGTGGCAGGGGGTTTCAATGAGCAGTTCTTC. It specifies CASSLVAGGFNEQFF. This chain uses TRBV5-1 with TRBJ2-1; 7 nucleotides line up with TRBD1. This CDR3 has 15 residues. Germline CDR1 and CDR2: SGHRS and YFSETQ. Germline trimming cut 0 bases from V and 6 bases from J; bases unmatched to any gene: 6.

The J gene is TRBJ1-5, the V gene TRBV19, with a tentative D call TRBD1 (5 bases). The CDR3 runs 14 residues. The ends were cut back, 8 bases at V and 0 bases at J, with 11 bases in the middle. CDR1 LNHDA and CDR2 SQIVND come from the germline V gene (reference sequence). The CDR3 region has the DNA TGTGCCAGTGGAAGGGGTAATAGCAATCAGCCCCAGCATTTT. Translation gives CASGRGNSNQPQHF. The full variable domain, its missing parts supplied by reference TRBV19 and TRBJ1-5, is DGGITQSPKYLFRKEGQNVTLSCEQNLNHDAMYWYRQDPGQGLRLIYYSQIVNDFQKGDIAEGYSVSREKKESFPLTVTSAQKNPTAFYLCASGRGNSNQPQHFGDGTRLSIL.

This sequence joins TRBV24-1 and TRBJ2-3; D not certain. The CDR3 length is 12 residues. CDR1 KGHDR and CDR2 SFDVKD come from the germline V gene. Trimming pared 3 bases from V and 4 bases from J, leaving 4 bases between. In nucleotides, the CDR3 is TGTGCCACCAGTGATGCCCCAGATACGCAGTATTTT. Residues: CATSDAPDTQYF.

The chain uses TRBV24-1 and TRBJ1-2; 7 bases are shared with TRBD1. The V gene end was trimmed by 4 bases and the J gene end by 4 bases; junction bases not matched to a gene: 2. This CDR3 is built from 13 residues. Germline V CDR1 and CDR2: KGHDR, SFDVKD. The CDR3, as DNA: TGTGCCACCAGTGAATCAGGGGGCTATGGCTACACCTTC. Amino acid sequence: CATSESGGYGYTF.

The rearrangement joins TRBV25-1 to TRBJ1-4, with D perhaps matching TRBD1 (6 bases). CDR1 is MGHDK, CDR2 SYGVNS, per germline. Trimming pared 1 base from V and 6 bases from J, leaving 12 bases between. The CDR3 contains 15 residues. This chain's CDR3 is CASSELGGPDEKLFF. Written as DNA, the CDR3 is TGTGCCAGCAGTGAATTAGGGGGGCCCGATGAAAAACTGTTTTTT.

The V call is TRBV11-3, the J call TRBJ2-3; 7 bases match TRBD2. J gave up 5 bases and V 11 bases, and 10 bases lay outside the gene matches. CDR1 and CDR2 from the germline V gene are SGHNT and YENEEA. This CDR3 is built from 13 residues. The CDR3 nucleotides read TGTGCCGTCGGGAGGCAGGAGCTAGATACGCAGTATTTT. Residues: CAVGRQELDTQYF.

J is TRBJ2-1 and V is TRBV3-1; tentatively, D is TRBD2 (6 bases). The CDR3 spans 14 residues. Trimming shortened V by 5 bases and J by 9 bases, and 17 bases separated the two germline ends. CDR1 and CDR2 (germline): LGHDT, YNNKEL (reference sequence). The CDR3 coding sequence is TGTGCCAGCAGCAGCCTTGGAACGGGAGCTGAGCAGTTCTTC. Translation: CASSSLGTGAEQFF.

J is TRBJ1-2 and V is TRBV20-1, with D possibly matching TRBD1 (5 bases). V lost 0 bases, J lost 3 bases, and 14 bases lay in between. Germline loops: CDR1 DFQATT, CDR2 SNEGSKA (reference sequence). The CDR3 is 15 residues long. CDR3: CSARDAGASYYGYTF. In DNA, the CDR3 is TGCAGTGCTAGAGATGCCGGGGCCAGCTACTATGGCTACACCTTC.

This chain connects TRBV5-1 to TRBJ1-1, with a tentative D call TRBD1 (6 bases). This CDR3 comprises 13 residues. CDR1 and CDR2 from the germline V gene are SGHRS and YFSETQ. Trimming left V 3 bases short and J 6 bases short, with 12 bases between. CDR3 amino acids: CASSWQGMAEAFF. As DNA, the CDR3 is TGCGCCAGCAGCTGGCAGGGGATGGCTGAAGCTTTCTTT. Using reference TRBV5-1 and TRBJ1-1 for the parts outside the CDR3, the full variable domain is KAGVTQTPRYLIKTRGQQVTLSCSPISGHRSVSWYQQTPGQGLQFLFEYFSETQRNKGNFPGRFSGRQFSNSRSEMNVSTLELGDSALYLCASSWQGMAEAFFGQGTRLTVV.

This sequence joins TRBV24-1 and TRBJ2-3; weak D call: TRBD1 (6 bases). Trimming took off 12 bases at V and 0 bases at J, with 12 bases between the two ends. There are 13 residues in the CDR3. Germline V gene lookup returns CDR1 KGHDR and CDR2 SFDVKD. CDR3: CAVEQGSTDTQYF. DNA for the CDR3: TGTGCCGTCGAACAGGGTAGCACAGATACGCAGTATTTT.

CDR3 sequence reads: CASSLTREAFF. CDR3 DNA sequence: TGTGCCAGCAGTCTGACTAGGGAAGCTTTCTTT. V is TRBV12-3 or TRBV12-4 and J is TRBJ1-1; D is undetermined. The V gene lost 5 bases and the J gene lost 8 bases, with 9 bases spanning the gap. CDR3 length: 11 amino acids.

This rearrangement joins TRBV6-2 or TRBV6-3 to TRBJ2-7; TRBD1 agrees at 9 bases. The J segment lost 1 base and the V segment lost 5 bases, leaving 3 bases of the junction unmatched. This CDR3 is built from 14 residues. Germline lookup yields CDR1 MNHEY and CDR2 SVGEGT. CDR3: CASSRGQGSYEQYF. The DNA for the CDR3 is TGTGCCAGCAGTCGTGGACAGGGGTCCTACGAGCAGTACTTC.

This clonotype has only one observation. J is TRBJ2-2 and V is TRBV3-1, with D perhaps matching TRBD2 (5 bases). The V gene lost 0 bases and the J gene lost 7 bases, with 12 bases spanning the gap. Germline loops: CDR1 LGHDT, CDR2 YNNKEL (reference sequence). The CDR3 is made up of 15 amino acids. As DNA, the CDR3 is TGTGCCAGCAGCCAAGATGCCGGGAAAGACGGGGAGCTGTTTTTT. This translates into CASSQDAGKDGELFF.

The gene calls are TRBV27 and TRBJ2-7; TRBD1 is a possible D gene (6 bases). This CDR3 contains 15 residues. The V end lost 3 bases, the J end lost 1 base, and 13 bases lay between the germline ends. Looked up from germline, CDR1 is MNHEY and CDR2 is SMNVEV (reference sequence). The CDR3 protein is CASSFRGGPSYEQYF. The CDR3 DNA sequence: TGTGCCAGCAGTTTTCGTGGGGGCCCTTCCTACGAGCAGTACTTC.

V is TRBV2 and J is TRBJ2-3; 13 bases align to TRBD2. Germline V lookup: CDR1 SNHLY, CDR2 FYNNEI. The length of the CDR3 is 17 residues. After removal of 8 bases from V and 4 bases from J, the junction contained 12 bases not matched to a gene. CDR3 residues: CASAGTPGLAGPDTQYF. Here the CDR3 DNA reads TGTGCCAGCGCAGGCACACCGGGACTAGCGGGACCAGATACGCAGTATTTT. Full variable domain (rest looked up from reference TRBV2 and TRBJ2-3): EPEVTQTPSHQVTQMGQEVILRCVPISNHLYFYWYRQILGQKVEFLVSFYNNEISEKSEIFDDQFSVERPDGSNFTLKIRSTKLEDSAMYFCASAGTPGLAGPDTQYFGPGTRLTVL.

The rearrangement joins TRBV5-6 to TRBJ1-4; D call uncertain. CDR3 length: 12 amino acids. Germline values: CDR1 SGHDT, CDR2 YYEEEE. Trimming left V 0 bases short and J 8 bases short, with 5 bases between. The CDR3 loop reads CASSLVGEKLFF. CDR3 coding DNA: TGTGCCAGCAGCTTGGTCGGGGAAAAACTGTTTTTT.

This CDR3 reads CASSRGLAGYEQYF. The DNA of the CDR3 is TGTGCCAGCAGCCGGGGACTAGCGGGTTACGAGCAGTACTTC. The chain combines TRBV27 with TRBJ2-7, with 12 bases that match TRBD2. Germline V gene data show CDR1 as MNHEY and CDR2 as SMNVEV (reference sequence). V was clipped by 6 bases and J by 4 bases; unmatched bases: 4. The CDR3 is 14 residues long.

The CDR3 loop is CASSPPGVSAYGYTF. The CDR3 DNA reads TGTGCCAGCTCACCGCCCGGGGTCTCGGCATATGGCTACACCTTC. The V gene is TRBV18, the J gene TRBJ1-2; D gene ambiguous. Trimming pared 3 bases from V and 5 bases from J, leaving 16 bases between. The CDR3 extends over 15 amino acids. The germline CDR1 and CDR2 sequences are KGHSH and LQKENI.

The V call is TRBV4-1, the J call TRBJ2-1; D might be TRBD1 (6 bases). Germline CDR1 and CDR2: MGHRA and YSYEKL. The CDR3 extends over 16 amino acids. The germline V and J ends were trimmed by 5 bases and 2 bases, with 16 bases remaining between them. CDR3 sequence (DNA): TGCGCCAGCAGCTCCCGTCTCGGACAGACCTACAATGAGCAGTTCTTC. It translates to CASSSRLGQTYNEQFF.

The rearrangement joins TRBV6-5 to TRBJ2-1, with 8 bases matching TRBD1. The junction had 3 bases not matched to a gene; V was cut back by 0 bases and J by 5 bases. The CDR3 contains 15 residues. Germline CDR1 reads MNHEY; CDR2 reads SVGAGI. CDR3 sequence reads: CASSYSRQGHNEQFF. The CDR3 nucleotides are TGTGCCAGCAGTTACTCCCGACAGGGGCACAATGAGCAGTTCTTC.

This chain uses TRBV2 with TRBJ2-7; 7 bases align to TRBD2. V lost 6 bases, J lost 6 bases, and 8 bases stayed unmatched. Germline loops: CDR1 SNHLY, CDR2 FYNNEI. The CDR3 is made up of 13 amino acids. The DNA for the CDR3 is TGTGCCAGCAGGGCAACTAGCGCCGGCGAGCAGTACGTC. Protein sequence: CASRATSAGEQYV.

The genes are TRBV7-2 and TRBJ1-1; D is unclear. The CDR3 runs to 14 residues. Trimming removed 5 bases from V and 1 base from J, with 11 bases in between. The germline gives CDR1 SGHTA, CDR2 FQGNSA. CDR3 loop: CASSLVRANTEAFF. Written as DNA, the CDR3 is TGTGCCAGCAGCCTTGTACGTGCGAACACTGAAGCTTTCTTT.